The entry below gives a single T cell receptor beta chain sequence along with its context. The sample belongs to a study of blood T cell repertoires in COVID-19. The ends were cut back, 5 bases at V and 8 bases at J, with 12 bases in the middle. Germline V gives CDR1 MNHEY, CDR2 SVGAGI. There are 12 residues in the CDR3. Source study methods: Amplifying reference gene primers gave estimates of nucleated cell counts. TCRdb keeps only in-frame clones here, not all; method: immunoSEQ multiplex PCR. V and J calls plus clone size are reproduced from that table; the DNA served to infer D and trimming. Counted here are about 430,000 clones, about 88% occurring once; the ten biggest clones make up 1.4% to 1.5%. Exposed enrollees had met someone with a PCR-confirmed or clinician-diagnosed COVID-19 case at some point within the 2 weeks before study entry.

This chain connects TRBV6-5 to TRBJ1-2; a weak D match, TRBD1 (5 bases). The sequencing sample was made of PBMCs or T cells enriched from blood (not recorded which). The TCR was taken from a woman aged 18-35 years who had been exposed to COVID-19. CDR3 coding DNA: TGTGCCAGCAGTACGCCGGGGGTCGGCTACACCTTC. Residues: CASSTPGVGYTF.